This T cell receptor beta chain was documented in a study of blood T cell repertoires in COVID-19. Overall study: Donors in the United States, Italy and Spain gave samples during acute or convalescent COVID-19. T cells, B-cell-depleted T cells, or PBMCs supplied cDNA or gDNA.

A Seattle source enrolled patients during active infection and followed them longitudinally. The V end was cut by 6 bases, the J end by 1 base, with 13 bases between. The CDR3 contains 14 residues. Germline V gene sequence: CDR1 MGHDK, CDR2 SYGVNS. Only in-frame clones appear in the TCRdb table, and some are missing; sequencing was by immunoSEQ multiplex PCR. The repertoire holds about 200,000 clones, around four fifths seen once, with approximately 0.99% in the top ten. The rearrangement uses TRBV25-1 and TRBJ2-7, with unresolved D. The sequence was collected from a man between 60 and 70 years old with COVID-19, enrolled during active disease. The sequenced sample was peripheral blood. The CDR3 loop reads CASSPAKTSYEQYF. CDR3 in DNA: TGTGCCAGCAGCCCCGCCAAGACATCCTACGAGCAGTACTTC.